A single sample gave rise to the 2 T cell receptor beta chains below, sequenced in a study of Ad26.COV2.S vaccination and SARS-CoV-2 variants. The data were produced by immunoSEQ multiplex PCR, yet TCRdb's version contains in-frame clones alone and is incomplete. Of about 350,000 clones listed, about 88% are singletons. Treatment given: roughly 19 received Ad26.COV2.S at low or high dose, single or two shots; about 5 received placebo; per-sample allocation not given. After the first vaccine or placebo injection, samples were drawn on day 63. Sequenced here: peripheral blood, sampled in a trial of Ad26.COV2.S vaccine versus placebo. These receptors originate from a person aged 18-65 years who received the Ad26.COV2.S COVID-19 vaccine or a placebo.

This chain uses TRBV2 with TRBJ2-5; TRBD2 might be the D (6 bases). The length of the CDR3 is 14 residues. V was cut by 2 bases and J by 3 bases, with 10 bases left in between. CDR1 is SNHLY and CDR2 is FYNNEI in the germline V gene. Here the CDR3 reads CASSERRGEETQYF. DNA of the CDR3: TGTGCCAGCAGTGAAAGGCGGGGAGAAGAGACCCAGTACTTC.

CDR3 bases: TGTGCCAGCAGTGAATTGGGTAGCGGGGGGGCAAATGAGCAGTTCTTC. This gives the protein CASSELGSGGANEQFF. The chain carries TRBV6-1 and TRBJ2-1, with TRBD2 identical over 11 bases. The germline CDR1 and CDR2 sequences are MNHNS and SASEGT. V shed 2 bases and J 7 bases; nucleotides not matched to a gene: 7. The CDR3 spans 16 residues.